This is a list of T cell receptor beta chains from one sample in a study of Ad26.COV2.S vaccination and SARS-CoV-2 variants. TCRdb's table, derived via immunoSEQ multiplex PCR, lists solely in-frame clones and lacks some. Seen here are more than 400,000 clones, around 92% observed once, and the top ten hold about 1.7%. Sequencing was performed on peripheral blood, taken in a trial of Ad26.COV2.S vaccine versus placebo. These receptor sequences come from a person between 18 and 65 years old who received the Ad26.COV2.S COVID-19 vaccine or a placebo. The conserved cysteine and the conserved F or W are not part of the CDR3 here.

CDR3: AISELEVLAGGPRLAGELF
length: 19
J: TRBJ2-2
V: TRBV10-3

CDR3: ASSFGSTDTQY
length: 11
J: TRBJ2-3
V: TRBV11-3

CDR3: ASSFITGTGDYNSPLH
length: 16
J: TRBJ1-6
V: TRBV5-1

CDR3: ASSLRGSNYGYT
length: 12
J: TRBJ1-2
V: TRBV5-8

CDR3: ASSLQRGGSETQY
length: 13
J: TRBJ2-5
V: TRBV28

CDR3: ASSFIGQGNTEAF
length: 13
J: TRBJ1-1
V: TRBV5-1

CDR3: ASSFSAVYGYT
length: 11
J: TRBJ1-2
V: TRBV7-9

CDR3: ASSNRPGQGAAAEAF
length: 15
J: TRBJ1-1
V: TRBV21-1

CDR3: ASSPGDRREQY
length: 11
J: TRBJ2-7
V: TRBV18

CDR3: ASSLDSSTDTQY
length: 12
J: TRBJ2-3
V: TRBV5-1

CDR3: ASSSAGTSDTDTQY
length: 14
J: TRBJ2-3
V: TRBV11-2

CDR3: ASGARDRGNREAF
length: 13
J: TRBJ1-1
V: TRBV12-5

CDR3: ASSQNRGKETQY
length: 12
J: TRBJ2-5
V: TRBV6-5

CDR3: ASSKSRDEKLF
length: 11
J: TRBJ1-4
V: TRBV7-9

CDR3: ASRRRDRYSGELF
length: 13
J: TRBJ2-2
V: TRBV5-6

CDR3: ASSSVGLTGNEQF
length: 13
J: TRBJ2-1
V: TRBV27

CDR3: ASSPPLNTGANVLT
length: 14
J: TRBJ2-6
V: TRBV18

CDR3: SVEDSETDTQY
length: 11
J: TRBJ2-3
V: TRBV29-1

CDR3: ASSLVRPTLFNQPQH
length: 15
J: TRBJ1-5
V: TRBV11-3

CDR3: SASIYSGYT
length: 9
J: TRBJ1-2
V: TRBV20-1

CDR3: ASSFRNNEQF
length: 10
J: TRBJ2-1
V: TRBV11-3

CDR3: ASSGKGKGYGYT
length: 12
J: TRBJ1-2
V: TRBV19

CDR3: ASRTPERANVLT
length: 12
J: TRBJ2-6
V: TRBV7-2

CDR3: ASSIVSGIRPNYGYT
length: 15
J: TRBJ1-2
V: TRBV19

CDR3: ASSLRGVPHEKLF
length: 13
J: TRBJ1-4
V: TRBV28

CDR3: AWSGTTRGSNQPQH
length: 14
J: TRBJ1-5
V: TRBV30